The T cell receptor beta chain under discussion was sequenced for a study of PD-1 blockade in mismatch repair-deficient tumors. Study-level background: Patients had around 11 mismatch repair-deficient cancer types, all previously treated and progressing.

Profiled with immunoSEQ multiplex PCR; TCRdb holds only in-frame clones, not every one. The table includes about 35,000 clones, around 80% detected once. This clone is a singleton in its sample. This CDR3 spans 16 amino acids. V dropped 4 bases and J dropped 8; count of bases not matched to a gene: 12. CDR1 and CDR2 (germline): SGDLS, YYNGEE. The receptor was derived from an adult with mismatch repair-deficient cancer. The source material was PBMCs, sampled less than 7 weeks after starting pembrolizumab. The chain combines TRBV9 with TRBJ1-4, with TRBD1 identical over 9 bases. The CDR3 sequence: CASSPRDRDFAEKLFF. In DNA form, the CDR3 reads TGTGCCAGCAGCCCGCGGGACAGGGATTTTGCCGAAAAACTGTTTTTT.